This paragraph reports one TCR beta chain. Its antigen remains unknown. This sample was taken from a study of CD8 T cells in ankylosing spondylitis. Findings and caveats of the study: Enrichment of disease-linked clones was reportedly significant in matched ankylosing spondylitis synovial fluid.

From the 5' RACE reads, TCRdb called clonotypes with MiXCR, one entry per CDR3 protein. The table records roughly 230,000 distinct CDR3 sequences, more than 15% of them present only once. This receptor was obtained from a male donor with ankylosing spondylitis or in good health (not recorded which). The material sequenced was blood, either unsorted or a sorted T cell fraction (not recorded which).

The CDR3 DNA reads as TGTGCCATCAGAGGTCCAGAACCCTTCCTCGAGCAGTACTTC. It translates to CAIRGPEPFLEQYF. The V call is TRBV10-3, the J call TRBJ2-7; no clear D. The CDR3 spans 14 residues. CDR1 is ENHRY, CDR2 SYGVKD, per germline. V was trimmed by 6 bases and J by 6 bases, leaving 18 bases between them.